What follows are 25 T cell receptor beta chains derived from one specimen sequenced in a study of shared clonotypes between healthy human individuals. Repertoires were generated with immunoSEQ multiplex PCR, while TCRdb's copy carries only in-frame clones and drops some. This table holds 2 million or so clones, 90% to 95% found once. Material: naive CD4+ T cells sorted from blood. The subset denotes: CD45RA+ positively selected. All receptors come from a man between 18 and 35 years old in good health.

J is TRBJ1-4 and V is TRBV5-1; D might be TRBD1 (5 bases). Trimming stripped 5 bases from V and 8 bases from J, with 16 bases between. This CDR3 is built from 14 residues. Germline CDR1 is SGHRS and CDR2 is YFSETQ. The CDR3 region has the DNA TGCGCCAGCAGAATTGCGGGGGTAGGGGAAAAACTGTTTTTT. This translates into CASRIAGVGEKLFF.

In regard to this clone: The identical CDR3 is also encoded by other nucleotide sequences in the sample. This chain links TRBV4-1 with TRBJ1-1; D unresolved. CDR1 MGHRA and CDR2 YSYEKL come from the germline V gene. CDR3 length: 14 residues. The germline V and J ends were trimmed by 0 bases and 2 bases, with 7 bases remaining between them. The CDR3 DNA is TGCGCCAGCAGCCAAGAGGTCCTAAACACTGAAGCTTTCTTT. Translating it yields CASSQEVLNTEAFF.

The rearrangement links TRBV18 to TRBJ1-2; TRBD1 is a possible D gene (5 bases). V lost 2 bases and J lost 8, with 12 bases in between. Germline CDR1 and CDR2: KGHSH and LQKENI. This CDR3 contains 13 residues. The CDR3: CASSPTRADGYTF. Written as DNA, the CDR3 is TGTGCCAGCTCACCAACCAGGGCGGACGGCTACACCTTC.

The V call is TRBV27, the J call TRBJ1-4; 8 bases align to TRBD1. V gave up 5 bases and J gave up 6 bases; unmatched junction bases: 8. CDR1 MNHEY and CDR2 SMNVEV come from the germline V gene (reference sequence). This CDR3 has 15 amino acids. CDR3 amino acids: CASSARTGFYEKLFF. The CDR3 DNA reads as TGTGCCAGCAGTGCCAGGACAGGGTTTTATGAAAAACTGTTTTTT. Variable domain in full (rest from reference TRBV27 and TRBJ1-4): EAQVTQNPRYLITVTGKKLTVTCSQNMNHEYMSWYRQDPGLGLRQIYYSMNVEVTDKGDVPEGYKVSRKEKRNFPLILESPSPNQTSLYFCASSARTGFYEKLFFGSGTQLSVL.

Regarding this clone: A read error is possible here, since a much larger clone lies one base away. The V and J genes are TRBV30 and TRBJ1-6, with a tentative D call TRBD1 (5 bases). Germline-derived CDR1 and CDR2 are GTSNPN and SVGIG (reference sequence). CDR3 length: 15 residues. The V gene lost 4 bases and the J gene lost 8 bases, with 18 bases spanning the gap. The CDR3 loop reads CAWTLDRVQDSPLHF. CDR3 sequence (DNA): TGTGCCTGGACTCTCGACAGAGTACAGGATTCACCCCTCCACTTT.

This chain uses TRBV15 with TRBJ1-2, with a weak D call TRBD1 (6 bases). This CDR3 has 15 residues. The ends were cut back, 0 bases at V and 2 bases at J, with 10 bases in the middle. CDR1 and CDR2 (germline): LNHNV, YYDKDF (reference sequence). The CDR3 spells CATSRERDMNYGYTF. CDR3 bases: TGTGCCACCAGCAGAGAAAGGGACATGAACTATGGCTACACCTTC.

CDR3 protein: CATGKELVNNSPLHF. In nucleotides, the CDR3 is TGTGCCACCGGGAAAGAGTTGGTTAATAATTCACCCCTCCACTTT. This chain connects TRBV2 to TRBJ1-6; no reliable D call. V lost 10 bases and J lost 5, with 18 bases in between. The germline CDR1 and CDR2 sequences are SNHLY and FYNNEI. The CDR3 spans 15 residues.

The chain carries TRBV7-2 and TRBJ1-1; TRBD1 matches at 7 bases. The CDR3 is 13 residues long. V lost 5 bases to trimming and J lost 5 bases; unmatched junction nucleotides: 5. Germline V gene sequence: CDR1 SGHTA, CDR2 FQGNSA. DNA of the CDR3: TGTGCCAGCAGCCTAATGGGACAGACTGAAGCTTTCTTT. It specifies CASSLMGQTEAFF.

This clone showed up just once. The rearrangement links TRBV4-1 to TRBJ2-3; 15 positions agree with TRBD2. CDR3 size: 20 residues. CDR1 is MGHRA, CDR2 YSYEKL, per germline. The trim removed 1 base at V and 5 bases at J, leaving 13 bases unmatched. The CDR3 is CASSQGRTSGGVGSGDTQYF. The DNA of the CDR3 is TGCGCCAGCAGCCAAGGCAGGACTAGCGGGGGGGTAGGTTCAGGAGATACGCAGTATTTT.

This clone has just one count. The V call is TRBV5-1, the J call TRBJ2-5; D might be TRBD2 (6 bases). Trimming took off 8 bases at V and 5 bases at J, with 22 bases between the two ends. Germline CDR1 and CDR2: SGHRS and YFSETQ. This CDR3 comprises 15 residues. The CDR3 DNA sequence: TGCGCCAGTTCGGCGCGGGGTGTGAGCCCCGAGACCCAGTACTTC. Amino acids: CASSARGVSPETQYF. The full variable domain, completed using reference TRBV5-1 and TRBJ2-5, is KAGVTQTPRYLIKTRGQQVTLSCSPISGHRSVSWYQQTPGQGLQFLFEYFSETQRNKGNFPGRFSGRQFSNSRSEMNVSTLELGDSALYLCASSARGVSPETQYFGPGTRLLVL.

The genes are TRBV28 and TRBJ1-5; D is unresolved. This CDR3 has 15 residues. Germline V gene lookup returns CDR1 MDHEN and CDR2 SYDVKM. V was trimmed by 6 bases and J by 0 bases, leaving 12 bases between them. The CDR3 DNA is TGTGCCAGCAGCACCGACGGTTATAGCAATCAGCCCCAGCATTTT. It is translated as CASSTDGYSNQPQHF.

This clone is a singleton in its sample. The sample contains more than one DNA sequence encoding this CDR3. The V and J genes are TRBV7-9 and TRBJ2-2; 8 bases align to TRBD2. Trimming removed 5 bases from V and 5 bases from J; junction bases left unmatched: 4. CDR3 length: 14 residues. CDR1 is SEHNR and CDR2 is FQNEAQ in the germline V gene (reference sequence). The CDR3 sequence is CASSRSGETGELFF. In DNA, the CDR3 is TGTGCCAGCAGCCGTAGCGGGGAGACCGGGGAGCTGTTTTTT.

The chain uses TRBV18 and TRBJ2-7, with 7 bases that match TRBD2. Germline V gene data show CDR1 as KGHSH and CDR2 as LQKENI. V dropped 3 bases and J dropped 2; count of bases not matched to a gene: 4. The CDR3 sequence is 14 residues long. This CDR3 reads CASSPGLDPYEQYF. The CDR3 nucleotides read TGTGCCAGCTCACCCGGACTAGATCCCTACGAGCAGTACTTC.

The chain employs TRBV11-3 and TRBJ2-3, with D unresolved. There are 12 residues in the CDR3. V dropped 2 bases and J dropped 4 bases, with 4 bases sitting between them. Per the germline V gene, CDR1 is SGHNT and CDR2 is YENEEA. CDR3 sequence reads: CASSLIPDTQYF. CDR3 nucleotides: TGTGCCAGCAGCTTAATCCCAGATACGCAGTATTTT.

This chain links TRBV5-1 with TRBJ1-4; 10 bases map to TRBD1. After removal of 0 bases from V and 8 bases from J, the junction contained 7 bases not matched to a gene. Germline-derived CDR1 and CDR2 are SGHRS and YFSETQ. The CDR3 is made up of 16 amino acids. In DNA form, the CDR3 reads TGCGCCAGCAGCTTGGAGCGGACAGGGGGAGGGGAAAAACTGTTTTTT. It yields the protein CASSLERTGGGEKLFF.

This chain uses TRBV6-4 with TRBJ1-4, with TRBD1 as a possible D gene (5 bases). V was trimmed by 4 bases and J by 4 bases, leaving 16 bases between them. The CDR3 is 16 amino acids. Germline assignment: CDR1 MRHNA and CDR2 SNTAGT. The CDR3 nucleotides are TGTGCCAGCAGTGTCAACCCCGGGACGGTTAATGAAAAACTGTTTTTT. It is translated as CASSVNPGTVNEKLFF.

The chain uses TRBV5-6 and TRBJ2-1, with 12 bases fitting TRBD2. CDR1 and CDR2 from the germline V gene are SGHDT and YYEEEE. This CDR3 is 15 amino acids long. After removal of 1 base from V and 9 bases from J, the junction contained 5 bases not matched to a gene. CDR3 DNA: TGTGCCAGCAGCTTGCTAGCGGGAGGGCCGGGTGAGCAGTTCTTC. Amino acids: CASSLLAGGPGEQFF.

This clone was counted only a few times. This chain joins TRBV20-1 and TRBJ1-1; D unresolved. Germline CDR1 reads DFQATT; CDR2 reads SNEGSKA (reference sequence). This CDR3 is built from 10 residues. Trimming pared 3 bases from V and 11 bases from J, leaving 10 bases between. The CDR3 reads CSASVARAFF. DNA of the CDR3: TGCAGTGCTAGCGTCGCTCGGGCTTTCTTT.

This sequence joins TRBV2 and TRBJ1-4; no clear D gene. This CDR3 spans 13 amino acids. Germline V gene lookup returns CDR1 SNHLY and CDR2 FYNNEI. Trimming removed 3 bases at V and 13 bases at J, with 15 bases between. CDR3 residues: CASSEEVAKGLFF. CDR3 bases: TGTGCCAGCAGTGAGGAAGTGGCGAAGGGACTGTTTTTT.

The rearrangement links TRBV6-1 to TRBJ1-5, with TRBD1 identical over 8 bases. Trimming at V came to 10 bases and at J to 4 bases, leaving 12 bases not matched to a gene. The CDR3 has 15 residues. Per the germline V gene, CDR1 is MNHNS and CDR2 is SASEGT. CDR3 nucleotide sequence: TGTGCCACCATAGGAGGACAGGGTGGGAATCAGCCCCAGCATTTT. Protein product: CATIGGQGGNQPQHF.

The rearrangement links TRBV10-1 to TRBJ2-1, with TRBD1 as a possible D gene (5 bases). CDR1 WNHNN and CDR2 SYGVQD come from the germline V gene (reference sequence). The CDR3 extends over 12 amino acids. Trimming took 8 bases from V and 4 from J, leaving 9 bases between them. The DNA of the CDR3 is TGCGCCAGCGGTAACAGGTACAATGAGCAGTTCTTC. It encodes CASGNRYNEQFF.

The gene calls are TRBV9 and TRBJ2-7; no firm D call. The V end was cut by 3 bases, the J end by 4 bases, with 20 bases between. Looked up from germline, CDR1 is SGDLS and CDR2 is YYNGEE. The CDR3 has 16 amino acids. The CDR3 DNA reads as TGTGCCAGCAGCGAAGGCCCCCAGCCAGGTTCTTACGAGCAGTACTTC. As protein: CASSEGPQPGSYEQYF. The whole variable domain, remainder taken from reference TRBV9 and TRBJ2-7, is DSGVTQTPKHLITATGQRVTLRCSPRSGDLSVYWYQQSLDQGLQFLIQYYNGEERAKGNILERFSAQQFPDLHSELNLSSLELGDSALYFCASSEGPQPGSYEQYFGPGTRLTVT.

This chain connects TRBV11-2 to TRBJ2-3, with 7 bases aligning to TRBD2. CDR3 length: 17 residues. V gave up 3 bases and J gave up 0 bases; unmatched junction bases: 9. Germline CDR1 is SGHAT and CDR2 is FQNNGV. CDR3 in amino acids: CASSFTGGPSSTDTQYF. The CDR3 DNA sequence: TGTGCCAGCAGCTTCACGGGGGGACCTTCTAGCACAGATACGCAGTATTTT.

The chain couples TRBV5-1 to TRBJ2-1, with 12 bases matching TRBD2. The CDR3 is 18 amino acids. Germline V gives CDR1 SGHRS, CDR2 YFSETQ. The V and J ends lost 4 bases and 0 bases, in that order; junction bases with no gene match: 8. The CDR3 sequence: CASSLGLAGLSSYNEQFF. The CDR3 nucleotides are TGCGCCAGCAGCCTAGGACTAGCGGGACTCAGCTCCTACAATGAGCAGTTCTTC.

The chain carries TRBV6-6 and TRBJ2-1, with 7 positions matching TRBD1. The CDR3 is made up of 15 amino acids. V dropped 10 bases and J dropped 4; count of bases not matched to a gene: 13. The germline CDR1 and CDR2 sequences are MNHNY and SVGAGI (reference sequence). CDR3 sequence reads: CATERQGTIYNEQFF. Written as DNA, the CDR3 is TGTGCCACGGAACGACAGGGCACTATTTACAATGAGCAGTTCTTC.